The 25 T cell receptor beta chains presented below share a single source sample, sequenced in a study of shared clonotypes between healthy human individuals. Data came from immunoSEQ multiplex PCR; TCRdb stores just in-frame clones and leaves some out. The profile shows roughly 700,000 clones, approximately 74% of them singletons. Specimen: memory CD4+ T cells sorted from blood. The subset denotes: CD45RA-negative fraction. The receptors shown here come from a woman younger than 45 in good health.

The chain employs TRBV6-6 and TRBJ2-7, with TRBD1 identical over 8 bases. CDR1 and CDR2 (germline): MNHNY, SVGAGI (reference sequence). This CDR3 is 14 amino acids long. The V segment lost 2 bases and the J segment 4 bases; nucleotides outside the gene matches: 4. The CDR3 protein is CASSYQGQGYEQYF. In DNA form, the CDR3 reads TGTGCCAGCAGTTACCAAGGACAGGGATACGAGCAGTACTTC.

The CDR3 DNA reads TGTGCCAGTAGTATCTCCAACCAAGAGACCCAGTACTTC. Translating gives CASSISNQETQYF. The chain couples TRBV19 to TRBJ2-5; no firm D call. This CDR3 region has 13 residues. The V and J ends lost 3 bases and 0 bases respectively, with 5 bases between them. Germline CDR1 LNHDA, CDR2 SQIVND (reference sequence).

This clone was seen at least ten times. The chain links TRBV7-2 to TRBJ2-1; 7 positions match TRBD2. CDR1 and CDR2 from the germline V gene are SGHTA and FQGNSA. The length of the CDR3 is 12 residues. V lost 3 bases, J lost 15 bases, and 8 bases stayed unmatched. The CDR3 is CASSFWLAVRFF. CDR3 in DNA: TGTGCCAGCAGCTTTTGGCTAGCGGTGAGGTTCTTC. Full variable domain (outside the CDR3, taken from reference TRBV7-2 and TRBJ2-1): GAGVSQSPSNKVTEKGKDVELRCDPISGHTALYWYRQSLGQGLEFLIYFQGNSAPDKSGLPSDRFSAERTGGSVSTLTIQRTQQEDSAVYLCASSFWLAVRFFGPGTRLTVL.

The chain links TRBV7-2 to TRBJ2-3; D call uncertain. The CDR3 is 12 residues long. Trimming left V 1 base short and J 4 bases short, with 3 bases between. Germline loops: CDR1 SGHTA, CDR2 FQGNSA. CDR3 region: CASSLVPDTQYF. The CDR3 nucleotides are TGTGCCAGCAGCTTAGTACCAGATACGCAGTATTTT. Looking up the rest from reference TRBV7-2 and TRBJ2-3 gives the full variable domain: GAGVSQSPSNKVTEKGKDVELRCDPISGHTALYWYRQSLGQGLEFLIYFQGNSAPDKSGLPSDRFSAERTGGSVSTLTIQRTQQEDSAVYLCASSLVPDTQYFGPGTRLTVL.

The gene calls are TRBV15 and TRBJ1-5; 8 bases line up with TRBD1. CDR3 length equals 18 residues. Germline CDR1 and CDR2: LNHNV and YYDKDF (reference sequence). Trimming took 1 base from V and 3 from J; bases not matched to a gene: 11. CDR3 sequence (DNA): TGTGCCACCAGCAGAGCTCCCTTTGAGACAGGGGCCAATCAGCCCCAGCATTTT. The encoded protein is CATSRAPFETGANQPQHF.

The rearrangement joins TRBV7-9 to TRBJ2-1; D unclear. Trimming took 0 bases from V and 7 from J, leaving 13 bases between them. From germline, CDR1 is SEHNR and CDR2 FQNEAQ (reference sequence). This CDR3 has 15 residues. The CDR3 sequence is CASSLAWLDGNEQFF. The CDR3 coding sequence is TGTGCCAGCAGCTTAGCCTGGCTAGACGGGAATGAGCAGTTCTTC.

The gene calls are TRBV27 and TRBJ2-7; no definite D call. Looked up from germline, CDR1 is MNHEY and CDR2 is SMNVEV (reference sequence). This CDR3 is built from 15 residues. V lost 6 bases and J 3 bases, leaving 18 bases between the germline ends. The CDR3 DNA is TGTGCCAGCAGGCTAAAAGGGATCAACTACTACGAGCAGTACTTC. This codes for CASRLKGINYYEQYF.

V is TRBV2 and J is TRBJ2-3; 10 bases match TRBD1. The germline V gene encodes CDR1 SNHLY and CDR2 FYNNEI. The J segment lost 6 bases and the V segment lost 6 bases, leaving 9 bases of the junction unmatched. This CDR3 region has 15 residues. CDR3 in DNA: TGTGCCAGCAGCGATAGACAGGGGGCCTACGATACGCAGTATTTT. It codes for CASSDRQGAYDTQYF.

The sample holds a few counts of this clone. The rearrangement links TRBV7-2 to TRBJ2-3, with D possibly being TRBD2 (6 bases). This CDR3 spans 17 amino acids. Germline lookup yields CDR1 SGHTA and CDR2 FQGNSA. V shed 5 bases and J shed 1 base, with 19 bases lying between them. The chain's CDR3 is CASSASVRDSRTDTQYF. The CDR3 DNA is TGTGCCAGCAGCGCAAGCGTCCGGGACTCCCGCACAGATACGCAGTATTTT.

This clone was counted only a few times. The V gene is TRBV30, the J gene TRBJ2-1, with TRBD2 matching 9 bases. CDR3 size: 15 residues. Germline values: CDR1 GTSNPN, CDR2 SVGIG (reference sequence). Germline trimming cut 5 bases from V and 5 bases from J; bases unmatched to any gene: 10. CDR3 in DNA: TGTGCCTGGGCACCCGGGACTAGCACCAACAATGAGCAGTTCTTC. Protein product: CAWAPGTSTNNEQFF.

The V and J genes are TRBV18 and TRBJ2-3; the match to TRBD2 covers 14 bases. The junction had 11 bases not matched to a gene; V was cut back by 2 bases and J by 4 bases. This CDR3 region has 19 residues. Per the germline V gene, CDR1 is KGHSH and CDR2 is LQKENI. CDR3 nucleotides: TGTGCCAGCTCACCATATTCCGGGACTAGCGGGAGTCTGCCAGATACGCAGTATTTT. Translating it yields CASSPYSGTSGSLPDTQYF.

The CDR3 DNA reads as TGTGCCAGCAGTTTGAGAGTTGGGTTGCAACAAGAGACCCAGTACTTC. It encodes CASSLRVGLQQETQYF. The rearrangement joins TRBV28 to TRBJ2-5; D is ambiguous. The CDR3 spans 16 residues. CDR1 and CDR2 (germline): MDHEN, SYDVKM. Between the trimmed V and J ends, which lost 3 bases and 2 bases, there was a span of 16 bases.

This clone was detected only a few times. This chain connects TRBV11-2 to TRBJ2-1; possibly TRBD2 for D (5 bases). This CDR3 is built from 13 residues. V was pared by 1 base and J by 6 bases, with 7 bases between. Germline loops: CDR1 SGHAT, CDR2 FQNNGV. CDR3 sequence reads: CASSLVGVNEQFF. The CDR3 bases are TGTGCCAGCAGCTTAGTGGGAGTCAATGAGCAGTTCTTC.

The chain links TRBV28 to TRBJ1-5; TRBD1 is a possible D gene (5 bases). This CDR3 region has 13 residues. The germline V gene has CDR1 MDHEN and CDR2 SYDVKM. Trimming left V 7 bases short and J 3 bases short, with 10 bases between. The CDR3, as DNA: TGTGCCAGCACGCAGGGACCCAATCAGCCCCAGCATTTT. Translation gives CASTQGPNQPQHF.

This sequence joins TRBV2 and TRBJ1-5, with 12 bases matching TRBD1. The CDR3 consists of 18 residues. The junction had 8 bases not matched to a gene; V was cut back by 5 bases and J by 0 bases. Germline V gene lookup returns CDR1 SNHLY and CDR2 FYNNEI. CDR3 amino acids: CASSNRDRGLYSNQPQHF. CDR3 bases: TGTGCCAGCAGTAACCGGGACAGGGGGCTTTATAGCAATCAGCCCCAGCATTTT.

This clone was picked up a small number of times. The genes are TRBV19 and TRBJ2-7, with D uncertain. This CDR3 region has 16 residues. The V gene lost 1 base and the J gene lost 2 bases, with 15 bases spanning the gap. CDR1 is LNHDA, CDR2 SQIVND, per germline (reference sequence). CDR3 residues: CASSIGYGDRAYEQYF. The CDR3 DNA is TGTGCCAGTAGTATAGGGTATGGGGATCGAGCCTACGAGCAGTACTTC.

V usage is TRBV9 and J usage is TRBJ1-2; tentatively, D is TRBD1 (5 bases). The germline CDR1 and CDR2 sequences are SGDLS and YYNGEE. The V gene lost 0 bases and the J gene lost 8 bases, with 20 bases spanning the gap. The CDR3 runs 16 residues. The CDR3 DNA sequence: TGTGCCAGCAGCGTAGACCCTACGGGGGAACCTGGGGGCTACACCTTC. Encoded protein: CASSVDPTGEPGGYTF.

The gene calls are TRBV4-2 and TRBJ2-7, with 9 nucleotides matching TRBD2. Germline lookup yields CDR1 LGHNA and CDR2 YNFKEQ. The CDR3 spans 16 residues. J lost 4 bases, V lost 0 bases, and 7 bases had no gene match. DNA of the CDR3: TGTGCCAGCAGCCAAGATGGGGTAGCGGGAGTATACGAGCAGTACTTC. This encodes CASSQDGVAGVYEQYF.

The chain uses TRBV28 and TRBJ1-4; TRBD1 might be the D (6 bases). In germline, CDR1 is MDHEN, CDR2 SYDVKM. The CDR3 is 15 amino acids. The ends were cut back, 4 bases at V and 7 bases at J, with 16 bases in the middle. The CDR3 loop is CASSSVGGLSEKLFF. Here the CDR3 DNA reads TGTGCCAGCAGTTCCGTCGGGGGGCTGTCTGAAAAACTGTTTTTT.

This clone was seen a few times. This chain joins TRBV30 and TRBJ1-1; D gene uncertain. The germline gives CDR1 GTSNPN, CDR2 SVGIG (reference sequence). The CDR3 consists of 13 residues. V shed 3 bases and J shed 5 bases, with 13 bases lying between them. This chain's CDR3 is CAWSRPHITEAFF. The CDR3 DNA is TGTGCCTGGAGCCGGCCCCATATAACTGAAGCTTTCTTT.

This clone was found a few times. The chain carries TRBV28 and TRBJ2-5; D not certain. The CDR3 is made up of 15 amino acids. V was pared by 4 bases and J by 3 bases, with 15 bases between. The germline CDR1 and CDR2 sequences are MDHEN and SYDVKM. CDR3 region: CASSYPYPQEETQYF. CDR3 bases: TGTGCCAGCAGTTATCCCTACCCCCAAGAAGAGACCCAGTACTTC.

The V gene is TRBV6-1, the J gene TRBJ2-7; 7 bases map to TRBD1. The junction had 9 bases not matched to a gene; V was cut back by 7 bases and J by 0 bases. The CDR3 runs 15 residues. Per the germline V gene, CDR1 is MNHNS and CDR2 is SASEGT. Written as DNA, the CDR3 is TGTGCCAGCACCGGAAAAGACAGGGCCTCCTACGAGCAGTACTTC. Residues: CASTGKDRASYEQYF.

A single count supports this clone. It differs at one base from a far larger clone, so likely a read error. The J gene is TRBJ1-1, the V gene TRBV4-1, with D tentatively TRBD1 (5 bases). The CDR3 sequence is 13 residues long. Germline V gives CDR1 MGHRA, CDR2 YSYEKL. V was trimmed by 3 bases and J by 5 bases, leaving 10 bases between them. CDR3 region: CASSQGWGTEAFF. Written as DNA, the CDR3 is TGCGCCAGCAGCCAGGGGTGGGGGACTGAAGCTTTCTTT.

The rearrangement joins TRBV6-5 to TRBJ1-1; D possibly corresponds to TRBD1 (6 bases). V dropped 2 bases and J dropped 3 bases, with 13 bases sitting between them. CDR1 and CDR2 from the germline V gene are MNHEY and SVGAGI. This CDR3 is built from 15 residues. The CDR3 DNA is TGTGCCAGCAGTTACGGCGACAGGCTGGACACTGAAGCTTTCTTT. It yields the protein CASSYGDRLDTEAFF.

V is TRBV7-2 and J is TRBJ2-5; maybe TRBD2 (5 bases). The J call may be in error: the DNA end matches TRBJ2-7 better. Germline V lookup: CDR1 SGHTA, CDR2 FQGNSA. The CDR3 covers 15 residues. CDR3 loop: CASSLFRTDPYEQYF. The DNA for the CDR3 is TGTGCCAGCAGCTTATTTCGGACTGACCCCTACGAGCAGTACTTC.